This TCR beta chain stems from a study of blood T cell repertoires in COVID-19. Study information: Samples of COVID-19 (acute and convalescent) were obtained from the United States, Italy and Spain.

Clinical histories supplied by participants themselves formed the basis of cohort assignment. Germline V gene data show CDR1 as MDHEN and CDR2 as SYDVKM. CDR3 size: 14 residues. With 11 bases removed from V and 5 bases from J, the gap between germline ends came to 21 bases. Clones were read by immunoSEQ multiplex PCR, and TCRdb kept only the in-frame ones, dropping some. The table has some 270,000 clones, about 90% seen once; the top ten hold 1.9%. Specimen: PBMCs or T cells enriched from blood (not recorded which). This sequence originates from an older woman who had recovered from COVID-19. J is TRBJ1-2 and V is TRBV28; D is perhaps TRBD1 (6 bases). CDR3 residues: CAALGGGQYYGYTF. CDR3 nucleotides: TGTGCCGCCCTCGGGGGGGGACAATATTATGGCTACACCTTC.